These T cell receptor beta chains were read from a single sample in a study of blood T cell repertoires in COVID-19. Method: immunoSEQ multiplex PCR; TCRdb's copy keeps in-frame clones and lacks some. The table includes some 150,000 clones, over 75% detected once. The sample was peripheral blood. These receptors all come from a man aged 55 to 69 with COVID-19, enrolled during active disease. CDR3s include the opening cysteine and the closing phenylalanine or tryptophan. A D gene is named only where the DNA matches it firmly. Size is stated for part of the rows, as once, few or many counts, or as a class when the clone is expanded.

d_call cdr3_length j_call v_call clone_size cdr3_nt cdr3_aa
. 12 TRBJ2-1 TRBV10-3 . TGTGCCATCAGTAGGACTGTAAATGAGCAGTTCTTC CAISRTVNEQFF
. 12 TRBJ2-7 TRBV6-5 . TGTGCCAGCAATAGTGTGGGGCACGAGCAGTACTTC CASNSVGHEQYF
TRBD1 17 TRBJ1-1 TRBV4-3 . TGCGCCAGCAGCCGAGGGACAGGGCCTAAATACTACACTGAAGCTTTCTTT CASSRGTGPKYYTEAFF
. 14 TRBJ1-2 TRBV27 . TGTGCCAGCAGTTTATCCGGGACAAACTATGGCTACACCTTC CASSLSGTNYGYTF
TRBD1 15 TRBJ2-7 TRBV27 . TGTGCCAGCAGTTTCTTGGGGACAGCTATCCCCGAGCAGTACTTC CASSFLGTAIPEQYF
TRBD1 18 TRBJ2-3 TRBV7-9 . TGTGCCAGCAGCCCCGGGACAGGGGCCTTTGGGACCACAGATACGCAGTATTTT CASSPGTGAFGTTDTQYF
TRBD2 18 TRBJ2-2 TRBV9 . TGTGCCAGCAGCGGGAGAGGGACTAGCAGAACGAACACCGGGGAGCTGTTTTTT CASSGRGTSRTNTGELFF
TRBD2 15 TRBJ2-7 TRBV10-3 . TGTGCCATCGGGGGGACTAGCGGGGTTTCCTACGAGCAGTACTTC CAIGGTSGVSYEQYF
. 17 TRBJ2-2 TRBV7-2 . TGTGCCAGCAGCTTATACGCAGGGTCCGCGAACACCGGGGAGCTGTTTTTT CASSLYAGSANTGELFF
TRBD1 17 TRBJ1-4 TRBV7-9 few TGTGCCAGCAGCTCGGATTCAAAGACAGGGGGCCGTGAAAAACTGTTTTTT CASSSDSKTGGREKLFF
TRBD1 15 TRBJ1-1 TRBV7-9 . TGTGCCAGCAGCACAAAGACAGGGGTAAACACTGAAGCTTTCTTT CASSTKTGVNTEAFF
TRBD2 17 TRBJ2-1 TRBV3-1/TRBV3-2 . TGTGCCAGCAGCCAGTTGACGGGACTAGCGGGGGGCCCCGATGCGTTCTTC CASSQLTGLAGGPDAFF
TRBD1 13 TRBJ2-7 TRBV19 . TGTGCCAGTAGTATTGACAGGGGCTACGAGCAGTACTTC CASSIDRGYEQYF
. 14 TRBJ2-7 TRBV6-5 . TGTGCCAGCAGTTACTCGATAAAGCGCAACGAGCAGTACTTC CASSYSIKRNEQYF
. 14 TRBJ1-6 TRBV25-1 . TGTGCCAGCAGTGAGGGAGGAGGTAATTCACCCCTCCACTTT CASSEGGGNSPLHF
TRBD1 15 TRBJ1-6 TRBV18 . TGTGCCAGCTCTCCGGGACAGGTGCCTGATTCACCCCTCCACTTT CASSPGQVPDSPLHF
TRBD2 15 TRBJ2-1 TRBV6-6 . TGTGCCAGCACTAGCGGTTCGGGGGGGCGTTATGAGCAGTTCTTC CASTSGSGGRYEQFF
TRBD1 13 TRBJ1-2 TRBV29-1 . TGCAGCGTTGAACCCGGTACAGGGGGTGGCTACACCTTC CSVEPGTGGGYTF
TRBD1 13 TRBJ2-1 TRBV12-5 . TGTGCTAGTGGTCCCCAGGGGGCGGATGAGCAGTTCTTC CASGPQGADEQFF
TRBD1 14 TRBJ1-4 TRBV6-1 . TGTGCCAGCAGTGAATCCAGGGGGCATGAAAAACTGTTTTTT CASSESRGHEKLFF
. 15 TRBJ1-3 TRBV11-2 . TGTGCCAGCAGTTACAGGGTCAGCTCTGGAAACACCATATATTTT CASSYRVSSGNTIYF
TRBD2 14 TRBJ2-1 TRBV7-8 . TGTGCCAGCAGCAAGGGACTAGCGGACAATGAGCAGTTCTTC CASSKGLADNEQFF
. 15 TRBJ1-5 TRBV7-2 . TGTGCCAGCAGCTCCCGGGATCTTTCCAATCAGCCCCAGCATTTT CASSSRDLSNQPQHF
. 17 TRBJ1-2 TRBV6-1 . TGTGCCAGCAGTGACATAGGCCTCCGGGGGGCGAACTATGGCTACACCTTC CASSDIGLRGANYGYTF
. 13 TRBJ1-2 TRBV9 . TGTGCCAGCAGCCAAGGGAGGTCTAATGGCTACACCTTC CASSQGRSNGYTF
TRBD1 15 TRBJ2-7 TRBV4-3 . TGCGCCAGCAGCCAAGAAGGCAGGGGGCGGTACGAGCAGTACTTC CASSQEGRGRYEQYF
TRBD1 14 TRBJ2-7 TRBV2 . TGTGCCACCTACGGACAGGGGGCGCCTCACGAGCAGTACTTC CATYGQGAPHEQYF
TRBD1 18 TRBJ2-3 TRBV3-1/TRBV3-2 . TGTGCCAGCAGCCAAGAGGGACAGGTCTTTACTAGCACAGATACGCAGTATTTT CASSQEGQVFTSTDTQYF
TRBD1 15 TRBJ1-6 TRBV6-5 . TGTGCCAGCAGTTGGGGTGACAGGGGTAATTCACCCCTCCACTTT CASSWGDRGNSPLHF
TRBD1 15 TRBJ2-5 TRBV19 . TGTGCCAGTAGTATCCGGGACAGAGAACAAGAGACCCAGTACTTC CASSIRDREQETQYF
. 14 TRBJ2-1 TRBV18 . TGTGCCAGCTCACCTTTTGCGGGAAGGGGTGAGCAGTTCTTC CASSPFAGRGEQFF
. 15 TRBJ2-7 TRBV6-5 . TGTGCCAGCGAAAAGGGGCAGGGGGGCTCCTACGAGCAGTACTTC CASEKGQGGSYEQYF
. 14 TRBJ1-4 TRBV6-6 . TGTGCCAGCAGGTTCGGGGGGTTGGGTGAAAAACTGTTTTTT CASRFGGLGEKLFF